This T cell receptor beta chain comes out of a study of neurological immune-mediated disorders. With 10-nucleotide random UMIs included, cDNA was synthesized by 5'RACE. Sequencing runs each generated in excess of 170 million TCR-beta sequences derived from 15-18 subjects. Using its own MiXCR run on the 5' RACE reads, TCRdb lists one record per CDR3 protein. The sample shows 15,000 to 20,000 distinct CDR3 sequences, 6% to 8.5% of them seen only once. This clonotype was found many times. Antigen unknown. The sorted libraries were prepared using around 990,000 CD4+ or CD8+ T cells that had themselves been sorted. General observations from the study: HTLV-1-associated myelopathy led in TCR clonal expansion, while multiple sclerosis ranked lowest, below healthy controls.

The specimen sequenced was CD8+ T cells from blood. This TCR derives from a woman in her thirties with HTLV-1-associated myelopathy (HAM/TSP).

CDR3 sequence reads: CASMWGVGTEAFF. DNA for the CDR3: TGCGCCAGCATGTGGGGGGTTGGAACTGAAGCTTTCTTT. The V call is TRBV5-1, the J call TRBJ1-1; perhaps TRBD1 as D (5 bases). The length of the CDR3 is 13 residues. V dropped 6 bases and J dropped 5 bases, with 14 bases sitting between them. CDR1 is SGHRS and CDR2 is YFSETQ in the germline V gene. The variable domain in full, with the rest retrieved from reference TRBV5-1 and TRBJ1-1, is KAGVTQTPRYLIKTRGQQVTLSCSPISGHRSVSWYQQTPGQGLQFLFEYFSETQRNKGNFPGRFSGRQFSNSRSEMNVSTLELGDSALYLCASMWGVGTEAFFGQGTRLTVV.